These 20 T cell receptor beta chains were all obtained from the same sample, sequenced in a study of blood T cell repertoires in COVID-19. Assay used: immunoSEQ multiplex PCR; TCRdb lists only in-frame clones, some missing. This table has about 16,000 clones, around 87% appearing once. Sequencing was done on a sample of peripheral blood. The receptor source for this set is a human donor in a cohort sampled during active COVID-19.

The rearrangement links TRBV19 to TRBJ1-2, with 7 bases aligning to TRBD1. Trimming at V came to 2 bases and at J to 8 bases, leaving 11 bases not matched to a gene. The CDR3 runs to 15 residues. CDR1 and CDR2 from the germline V gene are LNHDA and SQIVND (reference sequence). CDR3 loop: CASSILSTGKSGYTF. CDR3 coding DNA: TGTGCCAGTAGTATACTCTCGACAGGGAAATCGGGCTACACCTTC.

This clone has just one count. The chain carries TRBV6-2 or TRBV6-3 and TRBJ2-1; 10 bases fit TRBD2. With V trimmed by 0 bases and J by 7 bases, 6 bases remained unmatched. This CDR3 spans 16 amino acids. The V gene's germline CDR1 is MNHEY and CDR2 SVGEGT. This CDR3 is CASSYSAAGGRNEQFF. The CDR3 DNA is TGTGCCAGCAGTTACTCGGCAGCGGGGGGGCGGAATGAGCAGTTCTTC.

This clone has only a few counts. The chain carries TRBV19 and TRBJ1-5; 9 nucleotides line up with TRBD1. Germline V gene lookup returns CDR1 LNHDA and CDR2 SQIVND (reference sequence). The V segment lost 6 bases and the J segment 1 base; nucleotides outside the gene matches: 4. The CDR3 consists of 15 residues. The CDR3 loop reads CASRDRGGSNQPQHF. The CDR3 DNA reads as TGTGCCAGTAGGGACAGGGGAGGGAGCAATCAGCCCCAGCATTTT.

The chain links TRBV7-3 to TRBJ1-1, with D uncertain. This CDR3 is built from 14 residues. V lost 5 bases, J lost 2 bases, and 12 bases lay in between. Germline assignment: CDR1 SGHTA and CDR2 FQGTGA. The DNA of the CDR3 is TGTGCCAGCAGCCTTGCCGGGAGAAACACTGAAGCTTTCTTT. It translates to CASSLAGRNTEAFF.

The chain carries TRBV3-1 (or the pseudogene TRBV3-2) and TRBJ2-5; D possibly corresponds to TRBD2 (5 bases). The CDR3 runs to 14 residues. Germline CDR1 reads LGHDT; CDR2 reads YNNKEL (reference sequence). V lost 0 bases and J lost 7, with 12 bases in between. The CDR3 sequence: CASSQDSQRVTQYF. The CDR3 nucleotides read TGTGCCAGCAGCCAAGATTCTCAGAGGGTGACCCAGTACTTC.

This chain connects TRBV5-1 to TRBJ1-3; D remains unclear. The CDR3 extends over 14 amino acids. With 7 bases removed from V and 2 bases from J, the gap between germline ends came to 13 bases. Germline V gene data show CDR1 as SGHRS and CDR2 as YFSETQ. DNA of the CDR3: TGCGCCAGCTCTGGAGCGGCTACTGGAAACACCATATATTTT. Amino acids: CASSGAATGNTIYF.

The chain recombines TRBV5-1 with TRBJ1-2, with D perhaps matching TRBD1 (5 bases). Germline loops: CDR1 SGHRS, CDR2 YFSETQ. Trimming left V 0 bases short and J 2 bases short, with 11 bases between. The CDR3 extends over 15 amino acids. In DNA form, the CDR3 reads TGCGCCAGCAGCTTGGGTTCCAGGGCGAACTATGGCTACACCTTC. Protein product: CASSLGSRANYGYTF.

The chain combines TRBV6-2 or TRBV6-3 with TRBJ2-2, with 8 nucleotides matching TRBD2. Unmatched junction bases numbered 8, after V lost 5 bases and J lost 3 bases. Germline CDR1 reads MNHEY; CDR2 reads SVGEGT. This CDR3 is 16 amino acids long. CDR3 nucleotides: TGTGCCAGCAGTCGACGGGGGGGGCAGGACACCGGGGAGCTGTTTTTT. Translated: CASSRRGGQDTGELFF.

The V and J genes are TRBV7-2 and TRBJ1-6; D uncertain. CDR3 size: 13 residues. The germline CDR1 and CDR2 sequences are SGHTA and FQGNSA. Trimming shortened V by 1 base and J by 16 bases, and 14 bases separated the two germline ends. CDR3 in amino acids: CASSLGGSQVLHF. The CDR3 nucleotides read TGTGCCAGCAGCTTAGGAGGCAGCCAAGTACTCCACTTT.

The chain employs TRBV9 and TRBJ2-5; 15 bases are shared with TRBD2. There are 17 residues in the CDR3. J lost 4 bases, V lost 3 bases, and 7 bases had no gene match. Germline-derived CDR1 and CDR2 are SGDLS and YYNGEE. The CDR3 reads CASSAGLAGGQGETQYF. CDR3 in DNA: TGTGCCAGCAGCGCAGGACTAGCGGGGGGGCAGGGAGAGACCCAGTACTTC. The full variable domain, in which reference TRBV9 and TRBJ2-5 provide the parts outside the CDR3, is DSGVTQTPKHLITATGQRVTLRCSPRSGDLSVYWYQQSLDQGLQFLIQYYNGEERAKGNILERFSAQQFPDLHSELNLSSLELGDSALYFCASSAGLAGGQGETQYFGPGTRLLVL.

In DNA form, the CDR3 reads TGTGCCAGCAGCAGCAGGGAGGGCGAGACCCAGTACTTC. Translating it yields CASSSREGETQYF. The chain carries TRBV7-9 and TRBJ2-5, with 7 bases fitting TRBD2. Germline trimming cut 5 bases from V and 5 bases from J; bases unmatched to any gene: 5. CDR1 is SEHNR and CDR2 is FQNEAQ in the germline V gene (reference sequence). The CDR3 sequence is 13 residues long.

This sequence joins TRBV19 and TRBJ1-1, with 7 positions matching TRBD1. Germline CDR1 LNHDA, CDR2 SQIVND (reference sequence). J was trimmed by 4 bases and V by 3 bases; bases with no gene match: 5. This CDR3 region has 14 residues. This CDR3 reads CASSIARGTTEAFF. CDR3 nucleotides: TGTGCCAGTAGTATCGCCAGGGGGACCACTGAAGCTTTCTTT. Full variable domain (outside the CDR3, taken from reference TRBV19 and TRBJ1-1): DGGITQSPKYLFRKEGQNVTLSCEQNLNHDAMYWYRQDPGQGLRLIYYSQIVNDFQKGDIAEGYSVSREKKESFPLTVTSAQKNPTAFYLCASSIARGTTEAFFGQGTRLTVV.

The chain combines TRBV18 with TRBJ2-5, with TRBD2 identical over 7 bases. V lost 3 bases to trimming and J lost 3 bases; unmatched junction nucleotides: 7. Germline CDR1 and CDR2: KGHSH and LQKENI. This CDR3 contains 15 residues. Here the CDR3 DNA reads TGTGCCAGCTCACCCCCGGGACTACCCGAAGAGACCCAGTACTTC. Translated, it gives CASSPPGLPEETQYF.

The chain joins TRBV11-2 to TRBJ2-1; 7 bases map to TRBD1. The CDR3 sequence is 14 residues long. V lost 1 base and J lost 7; bases outside the gene matches: 4. CDR1 is SGHAT, CDR2 FQNNGV, per germline. DNA for the CDR3: TGTGCCAGCAGCTTAGCGGGGACAGCTAATGAGCAGTTCTTC. It yields the protein CASSLAGTANEQFF.

The chain joins TRBV20-1 to TRBJ2-3; a possible D gene is TRBD2 (7 bases). The length of the CDR3 is 16 residues. CDR1 and CDR2 (germline): DFQATT, SNEGSKA (reference sequence). Between the trimmed V and J ends, which lost 3 bases and 2 bases, there was a span of 18 bases. The CDR3 sequence: CSASAGAAGATDTQYF. The CDR3 DNA sequence: TGCAGTGCTAGTGCGGGGGCGGCGGGGGCCACAGATACGCAGTATTTT.

This clone was found once. The CDR3 is CATSPDPTGVREQYF. The CDR3 DNA sequence: TGTGCCACCAGCCCTGATCCGACAGGGGTGCGCGAGCAGTACTTC. This rearrangement joins TRBV15 to TRBJ2-7; 8 nucleotides line up with TRBD1. Germline trimming cut 5 bases from V and 6 bases from J; bases unmatched to any gene: 12. CDR3 length: 15 amino acids. Germline loops: CDR1 LNHNV, CDR2 YYDKDF (reference sequence).

In DNA, the CDR3 is TGTGCCAGTCGGGGGGGGACCTACGAGCAGTACTTC. Protein product: CASRGGTYEQYF. The J gene is TRBJ2-7, the V gene TRBV11-2; 8 bases match TRBD2. J gave up 2 bases and V 9 bases, and 3 bases lay outside the gene matches. The CDR3 loop spans 12 amino acids. Per germline, CDR1 SGHAT and CDR2 FQNNGV. Variable domain in full (rest from reference TRBV11-2 and TRBJ2-7): EAGVAQSPRYKIIEKRQSVAFWCNPISGHATLYWYQQILGQGPKLLIQFQNNGVVDDSQLPKDRFSAERLKGVDSTLKIQPAKLEDSAVYLCASRGGTYEQYFGPGTRLTVT.

The chain uses TRBV7-2 and TRBJ1-4; 8 nucleotides line up with TRBD1. The V gene end was trimmed by 5 bases and the J gene end by 13 bases; junction bases not matched to a gene: 12. This CDR3 comprises 14 residues. Germline lookup yields CDR1 SGHTA and CDR2 FQGNSA. The CDR3 protein is CASSAGQVYEGLFF. In DNA form, the CDR3 reads TGTGCCAGCAGCGCGGGACAGGTTTATGAGGGACTGTTTTTT.

V and J are TRBV7-2 and TRBJ1-6, with 7 bases that match TRBD1. The CDR3 runs to 14 residues. V dropped 5 bases and J dropped 9; count of bases not matched to a gene: 7. Germline lookup yields CDR1 SGHTA and CDR2 FQGNSA. CDR3 region: CASSPRQGGSPLHF. The CDR3, as DNA: TGTGCCAGCAGCCCCCGACAGGGAGGTTCACCCCTCCACTTT.

This chain joins TRBV6-2 or TRBV6-3 and TRBJ2-2; D gene unclear. Germline V gene data show CDR1 as MNHEY and CDR2 as SVGEGT. Trimming removed 2 bases at V and 4 bases at J, with 5 bases between. The CDR3 runs 13 residues. CDR3 region: CASSYESTGELFF. The DNA of the CDR3 is TGTGCCAGCAGTTACGAGAGCACCGGGGAGCTGTTTTTT.